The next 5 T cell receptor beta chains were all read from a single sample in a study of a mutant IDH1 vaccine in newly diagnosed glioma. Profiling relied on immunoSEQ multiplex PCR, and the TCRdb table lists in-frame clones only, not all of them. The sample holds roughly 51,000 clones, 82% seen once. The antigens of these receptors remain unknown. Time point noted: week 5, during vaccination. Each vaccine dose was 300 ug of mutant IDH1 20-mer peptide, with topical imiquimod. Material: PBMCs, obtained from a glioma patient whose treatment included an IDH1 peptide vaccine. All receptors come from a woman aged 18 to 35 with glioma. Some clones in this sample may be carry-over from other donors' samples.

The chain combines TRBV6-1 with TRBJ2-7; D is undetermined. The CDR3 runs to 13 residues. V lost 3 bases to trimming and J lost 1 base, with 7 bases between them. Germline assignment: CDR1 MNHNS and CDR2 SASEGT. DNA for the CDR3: TGTGCCAGCAGTGAGGCCAGATCCTACGAGCAGTACTTC. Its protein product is CASSEARSYEQYF.

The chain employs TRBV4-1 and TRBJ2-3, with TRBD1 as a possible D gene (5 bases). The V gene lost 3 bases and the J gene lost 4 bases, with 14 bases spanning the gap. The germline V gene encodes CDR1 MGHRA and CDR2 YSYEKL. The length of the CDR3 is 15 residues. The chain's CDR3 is CASSHKVLGADTQYF. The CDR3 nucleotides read TGCGCCAGCAGCCACAAGGTCCTAGGGGCAGATACGCAGTATTTT.

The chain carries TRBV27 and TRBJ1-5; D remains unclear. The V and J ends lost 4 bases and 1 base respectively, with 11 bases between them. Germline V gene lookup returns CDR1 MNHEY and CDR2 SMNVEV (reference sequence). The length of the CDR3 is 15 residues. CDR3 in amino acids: CASSWDGGSNQPQHF. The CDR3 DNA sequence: TGTGCCAGCAGTTGGGATGGTGGAAGCAATCAGCCCCAGCATTTT.

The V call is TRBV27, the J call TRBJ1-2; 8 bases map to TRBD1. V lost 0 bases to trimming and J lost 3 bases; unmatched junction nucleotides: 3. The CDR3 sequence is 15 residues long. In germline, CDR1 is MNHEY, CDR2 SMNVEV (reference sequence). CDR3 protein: CASSLSSGGYYGYTF. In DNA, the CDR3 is TGTGCCAGCAGTTTATCGTCAGGGGGCTACTATGGCTACACCTTC.

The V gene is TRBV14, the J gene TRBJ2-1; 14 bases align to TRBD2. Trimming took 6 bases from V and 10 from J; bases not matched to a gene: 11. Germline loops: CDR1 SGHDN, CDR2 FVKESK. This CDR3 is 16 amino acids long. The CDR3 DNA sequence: TGTGCCAGCAGACAATCCGGGACTAGCGGGAGCCGGGAGCAGTTCTTC. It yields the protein CASRQSGTSGSREQFF.